These 2 T cell receptor beta chains were all obtained from the same sample, sequenced in a study of blood T cells in healthy people across ages. A second roughly 6 to 12 cycle PCR used barcoded and J-beta primers. TCRdb reprocessed the 5' RACE reads via MiXCR and lists one record per CDR3 protein. The sample shows 380,000 or so distinct CDR3 sequences, about 49% of them seen only once. The material sequenced was blood. These receptors were taken from a man in his 60s in good health.

J is TRBJ2-5 and V is TRBV2; TRBD1 agrees at 8 bases. There are 14 residues in the CDR3. With V trimmed by 4 bases and J by 3 bases, 4 bases remained unmatched. Germline-derived CDR1 and CDR2 are SNHLY and FYNNEI. CDR3 coding DNA: TGTGCCAGCAGTGGGACAGGGTTGAAAGAGACCCAGTACTTC. The encoded protein is CASSGTGLKETQYF.

This clonotype was seen at least ten times. This chain uses TRBV9 with TRBJ2-1, with TRBD1 identical over 10 bases. V shed 2 bases and J 4 bases; nucleotides not matched to a gene: 9. CDR1 and CDR2 from the germline V gene are SGDLS and YYNGEE. The CDR3 spans 17 residues. CDR3 in DNA: TGTGCCAGCAGCGTTGACCCAGGACAGGGGGTGTACAATGAGCAGTTCTTC. It encodes CASSVDPGQGVYNEQFF.